The 5 T cell receptor beta chains listed next were all sequenced from one sample in a study of control samples from healthy donors and cancer patients (dated by TCRdb to the early 2020s). Library creation used the immunoSEQ multiplex PCR assay. Sourced from immuneACCESS, this table was stored by TCRdb with only in-frame sequences that have V and J called. A share of the clones is absent; for the studies checked, an unresolved V gene accounts for under half, and the remainder has no known explanation. The sample includes more than 85,000 clones, with roughly 85% observed a single time. About 13% of the sample lies in the top ten. Sequenced sample: blood. The receptor source for this set is a woman between 50 and 59 years old in good health.

The V call is TRBV5-6, the J call TRBJ1-1; D ambiguous. The germline CDR1 and CDR2 sequences are SGHDT and YYEEEE. With 0 bases removed from V and 3 bases from J, the gap between germline ends came to 0 bases. The CDR3 loop spans 11 amino acids. The CDR3 spells CASSLDTEAFF. DNA for the CDR3: TGTGCCAGCAGCTTGGACACTGAAGCTTTCTTT.

This chain connects TRBV9 to TRBJ1-2; D is ambiguous. V shed 0 bases and J shed 2 bases, with 11 bases lying between them. This CDR3 contains 15 residues. Germline V gene data show CDR1 as SGDLS and CDR2 as YYNGEE. The CDR3 spells CASSVEDRLNYGYTF. The CDR3 nucleotides read TGTGCCAGCAGCGTAGAGGATCGGCTGAACTATGGCTACACCTTC.

The chain uses TRBV7-8 and TRBJ1-1; D unclear. Trimming cost V 5 bases and J 5 bases, with 6 bases left between them. Germline V gene data show CDR1 as SGHVS and CDR2 as FQNEAQ. This CDR3 contains 11 residues. In DNA, the CDR3 is TGTGCCAGCAGCCGAGAGACTGAAGCTTTCTTT. Amino acid sequence: CASSRETEAFF.

The gene calls are TRBV6-5 and TRBJ2-7, with D unresolved. Trimming removed 5 bases at V and 0 bases at J, with 14 bases between. The germline V gene encodes CDR1 MNHEY and CDR2 SVGAGI. The CDR3 spans 15 residues. The CDR3, as DNA: TGTGCCAGCAGTCGCCTCTATCCCGGCTCCTACGAGCAGTACTTC. This translates into CASSRLYPGSYEQYF.

The chain uses TRBV6-1 and TRBJ1-1; no clear D gene. Germline CDR1 is MNHNS and CDR2 is SASEGT. The CDR3 spans 16 residues. The V end lost 2 bases, the J end lost 1 base, and 14 bases lay between the germline ends. CDR3 sequence (DNA): TGTGCCAGCAGTGAAATGGTGTCGGGTTCGAACACTGAAGCTTTCTTT. Protein product: CASSEMVSGSNTEAFF.